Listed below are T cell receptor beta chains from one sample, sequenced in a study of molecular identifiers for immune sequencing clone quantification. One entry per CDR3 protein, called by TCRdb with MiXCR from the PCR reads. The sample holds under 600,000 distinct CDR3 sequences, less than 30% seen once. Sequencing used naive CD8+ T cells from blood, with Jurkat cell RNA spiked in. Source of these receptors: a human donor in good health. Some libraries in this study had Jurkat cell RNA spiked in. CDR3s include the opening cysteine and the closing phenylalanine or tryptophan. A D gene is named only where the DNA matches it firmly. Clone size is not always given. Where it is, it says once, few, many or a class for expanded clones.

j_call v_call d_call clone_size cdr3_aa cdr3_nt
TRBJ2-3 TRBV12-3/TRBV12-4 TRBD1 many CASSYQTGLYFTDTQYF TGTGCCAGCAGTTACCAGACAGGGTTATATTTCACAGATACGCAGTATTTT
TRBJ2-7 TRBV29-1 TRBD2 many CSVLPSGRRYEQYF TGCAGCGTTCTTCCCAGCGGGAGGAGGTACGAGCAGTACTTC
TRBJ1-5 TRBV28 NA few CASSFNPFRQVNQPQHF TGTGCCAGCAGTTTCAACCCCTTCCGACAGGTTAATCAGCCCCAGCATTTT
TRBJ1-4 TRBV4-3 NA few CASSRTAGAIPSEKLFF TGCGCCAGCAGCCGAACGGCAGGGGCCATCCCTTCTGAAAAACTGTTTTTT
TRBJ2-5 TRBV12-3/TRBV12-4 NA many CASSLRLGASAETQYF TGTGCCAGCAGTTTACGGCTTGGGGCTAGCGCGGAGACCCAGTACTTC
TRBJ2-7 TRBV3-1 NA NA CASSQDPFGGSSYEQYF TGTGCCAGCAGCCAAGATCCGTTCGGGGGTAGCTCCTACGAGCAGTACTTC
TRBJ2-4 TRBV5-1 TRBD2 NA CPSSLGGVGAKNIQYF TGCCCCAGCAGCTTGGGGGGGGTAGGAGCCAAAAACATTCAGTACTTC
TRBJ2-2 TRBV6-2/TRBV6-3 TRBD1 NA CASSYPRDRGDTGELFF TGTGCCAGCAGTTACCCCCGGGACAGGGGCGATACCGGGGAGCTGTTTTTT
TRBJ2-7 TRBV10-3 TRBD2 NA CATSEDGGAYEQYF TGTGCCACCAGTGAGGACGGGGGGGCTTACGAGCAGTACTTC
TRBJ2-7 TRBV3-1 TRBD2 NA CASSQETSGRVRSYEQYF TGTGCCAGCAGCCAAGAGACTAGCGGGAGGGTCAGGTCCTACGAGCAGTACTTC
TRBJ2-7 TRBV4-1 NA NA CASSQDDLGGGEQYF TGCGCCAGCAGCCAAGATGATTTAGGGGGTGGCGAGCAGTACTTC
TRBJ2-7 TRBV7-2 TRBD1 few CASSVGTEYEQYF TGTGCCAGCAGCGTGGGGACAGAGTACGAGCAGTACTTC
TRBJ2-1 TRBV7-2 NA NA CASSPGAGWSHNEQFF TGTGCCAGCAGCCCAGGGGCGGGGTGGTCACACAATGAGCAGTTCTTC
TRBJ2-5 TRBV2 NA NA CASSGRDSEETQYF TGTGCCAGCAGTGGCCGGGACTCCGAAGAGACCCAGTACTTC
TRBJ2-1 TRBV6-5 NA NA CASRIGANEQFF TGTGCCAGCAGAATAGGAGCAAATGAGCAGTTCTTC
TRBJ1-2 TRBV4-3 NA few CASSHGAFYGYTF TGCGCCAGCAGCCATGGAGCCTTCTATGGCTACACCTTC
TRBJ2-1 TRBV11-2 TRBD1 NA CASSLDWDRAVHNEQIF TGTGCCAGCAGCTTAGATTGGGACAGGGCGGTCCACAATGAGCAGATCTTC
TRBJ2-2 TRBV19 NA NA CASSVTGGAGELFF TGTGCCAGTAGTGTCACCGGTGGCGCCGGGGAGCTGTTTTTT
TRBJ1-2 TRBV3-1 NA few CASSQDRPGVRYGYTF TGTGCCAGCAGCCAAGATCGTCCGGGGGTTCGGTATGGCTACACCTTC
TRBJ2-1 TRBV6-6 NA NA CASSYHRLGTSSYNEQFF TGTGCCAGCAGTTACCACCGGCTCGGGACCAGCTCCTACAATGAGCAGTTCTTC
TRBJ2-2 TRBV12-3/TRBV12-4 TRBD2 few CASSQRVAGYTGELFF TGTGCCAGCAGCCAAAGGGTAGCGGGATACACCGGGGAGCTGTTTTTT
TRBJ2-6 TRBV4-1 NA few CASSQDKVSGANVLTF TGCGCCAGCAGCCAAGATAAGGTCTCTGGGGCCAACGTCCTGACTTTC
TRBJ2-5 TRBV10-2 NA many CASRRKETQYF TGCGCCAGCCGGCGCAAAGAGACCCAGTACTTC
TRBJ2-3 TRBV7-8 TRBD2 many CASSLVTSADTQYF TGTGCCAGCAGCTTGGTGACTAGCGCAGATACGCAGTATTTT
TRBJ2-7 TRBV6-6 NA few CASSYSLQGSNHEQYF TGTGCCAGCAGTTACTCGTTGCAGGGGAGTAACCACGAGCAGTACTTC
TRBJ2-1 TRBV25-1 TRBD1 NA CASSVTGSQLFNEQFF TGTGCCAGCAGTGTGACAGGGAGTCAATTATTCAATGAGCAGTTCTTC
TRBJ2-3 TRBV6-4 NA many CASSSKPSPGPDTQYF TGTGCCAGTTCGAGCAAGCCCTCCCCGGGCCCAGATACGCAGTATTTT
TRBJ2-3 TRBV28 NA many CASTLMGGYTDTQYF TGTGCCAGCACCCTCATGGGCGGCTACACAGATACGCAGTATTTT
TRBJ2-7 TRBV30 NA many CAWSVLGGLLDEQYF TGTGCCTGGAGTGTACTGGGGGGCCTGTTGGACGAGCAGTACTTC
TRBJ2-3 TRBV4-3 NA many CASSQVREVSPSTDTQYF TGCGCCAGCAGCCAAGTAAGGGAAGTCTCCCCTAGCACAGATACGCAGTATTTT
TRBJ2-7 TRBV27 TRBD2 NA CASAGGGTSGSNEQYF TGTGCCAGCGCGGGAGGCGGGACTAGCGGGAGCAACGAGCAGTACTTC
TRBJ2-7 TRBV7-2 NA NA CVSSFPGSSYEQYF TGTGTCAGCAGCTTCCCGGGGAGCTCCTACGAGCAGTACTTC
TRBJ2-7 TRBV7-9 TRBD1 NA CASSLRQGHYEQYF TGTGCCAGCAGCTTAAGACAGGGCCACTACGAGCAGTACTTC
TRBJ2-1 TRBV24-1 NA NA CATSMSGREQFF TGTGCCACCAGTATGAGCGGCAGGGAGCAGTTCTTC
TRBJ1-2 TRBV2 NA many CASGRTGGYTF TGTGCCAGCGGTCGGACCGGTGGCTACACCTTC
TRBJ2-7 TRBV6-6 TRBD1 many CASSYQGASGEQYF TGTGCCAGCAGTTACCAGGGGGCGAGTGGCGAGCAGTACTTC
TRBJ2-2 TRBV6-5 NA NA CASSTPIAGELFF TGTGCCAGCAGTACCCCGATAGCCGGGGAGCTGTTTTTT
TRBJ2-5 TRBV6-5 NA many CASSYSGSETQYF TGTGCCAGCAGTTATTCAGGGTCAGAGACCCAGTACTTC
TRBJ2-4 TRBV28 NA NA CASSNDKNIQYF TGTGCCAGCAGCAACGACAAAAACATTCAGTACTTC
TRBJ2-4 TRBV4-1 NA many CASSPTDLAKNIQYF TGCGCCAGCAGCCCTACGGACCTAGCCAAAAACATTCAGTACTTC
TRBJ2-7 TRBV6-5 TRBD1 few CASSYSEGASYEQYF TGTGCCAGCAGTTACTCCGAGGGGGCATCCTACGAGCAGTACTTC
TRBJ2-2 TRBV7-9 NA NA CASSSTTSIAGELFF TGTGCCAGCAGCTCTACGACTAGTATCGCCGGGGAGCTGTTTTTT
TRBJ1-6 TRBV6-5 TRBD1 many CASSNPGTDNSPLHF TGTGCCAGCAGCAACCCCGGGACAGATAATTCACCCCTCCACTTT
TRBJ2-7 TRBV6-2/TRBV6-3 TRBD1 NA CASSYYRDRPGRYEQYF TGTGCCAGCAGTTACTACCGGGACAGACCTGGACGCTACGAGCAGTACTTC
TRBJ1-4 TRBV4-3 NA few CASSQDRGVNEKLFF TGCGCCAGCAGCCAAGATCGAGGTGTTAATGAAAAACTGTTTTTT
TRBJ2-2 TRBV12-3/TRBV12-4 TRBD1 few CASSPRQGYTGELFF TGTGCCAGCAGTCCTCGACAGGGGTACACCGGGGAGCTGTTTTTT